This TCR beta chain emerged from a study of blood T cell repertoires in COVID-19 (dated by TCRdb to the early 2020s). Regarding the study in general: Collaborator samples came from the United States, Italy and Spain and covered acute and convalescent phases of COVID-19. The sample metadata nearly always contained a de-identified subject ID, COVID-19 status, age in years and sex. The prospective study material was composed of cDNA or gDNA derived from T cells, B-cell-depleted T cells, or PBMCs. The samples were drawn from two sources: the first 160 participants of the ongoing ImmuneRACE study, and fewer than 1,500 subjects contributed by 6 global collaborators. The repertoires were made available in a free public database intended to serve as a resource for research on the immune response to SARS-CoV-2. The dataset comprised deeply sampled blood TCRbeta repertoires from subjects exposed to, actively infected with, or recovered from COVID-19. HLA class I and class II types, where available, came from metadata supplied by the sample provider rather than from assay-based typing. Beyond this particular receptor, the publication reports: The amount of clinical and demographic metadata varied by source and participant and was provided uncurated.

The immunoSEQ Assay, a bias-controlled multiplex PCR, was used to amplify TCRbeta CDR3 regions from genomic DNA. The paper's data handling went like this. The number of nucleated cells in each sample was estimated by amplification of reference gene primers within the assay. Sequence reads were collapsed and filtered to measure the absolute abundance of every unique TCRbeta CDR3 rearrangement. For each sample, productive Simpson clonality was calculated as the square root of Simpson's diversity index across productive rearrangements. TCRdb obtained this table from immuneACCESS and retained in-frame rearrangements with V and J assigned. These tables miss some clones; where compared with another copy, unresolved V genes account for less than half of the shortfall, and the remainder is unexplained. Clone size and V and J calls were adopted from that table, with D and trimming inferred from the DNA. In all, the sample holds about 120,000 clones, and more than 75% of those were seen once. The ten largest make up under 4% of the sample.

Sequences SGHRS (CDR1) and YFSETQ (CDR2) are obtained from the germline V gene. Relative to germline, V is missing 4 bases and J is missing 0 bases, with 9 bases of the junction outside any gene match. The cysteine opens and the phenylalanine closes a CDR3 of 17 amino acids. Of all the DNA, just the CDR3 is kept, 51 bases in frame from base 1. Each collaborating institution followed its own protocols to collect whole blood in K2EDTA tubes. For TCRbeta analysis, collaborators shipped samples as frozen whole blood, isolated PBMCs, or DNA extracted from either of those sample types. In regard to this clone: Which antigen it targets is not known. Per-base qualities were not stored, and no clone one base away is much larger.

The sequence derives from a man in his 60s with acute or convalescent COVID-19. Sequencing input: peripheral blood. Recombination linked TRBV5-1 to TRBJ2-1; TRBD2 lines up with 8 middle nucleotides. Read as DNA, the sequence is TGCGCCAGCAGCCCGGCCACTAGCGGAGGCTCCTACAATGAGCAGTTCTTC. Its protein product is CASSPATSGGSYNEQFF.